This record concerns one TCR beta chain sequence. Expressed TCRB transcripts got sequenced, as all isolated RNA was reverse transcribed. Method: immunoSEQ multiplex PCR; TCRdb's copy keeps in-frame clones and lacks some. The sample has around 500,000 clones; about 30% are singletons. This record belongs to a study of beta chain features in type 1 diabetes. Trimming pared 0 bases from V and 3 bases from J, leaving 12 bases between. Germline V gene lookup returns CDR1 SGHDN and CDR2 FVKESK. This CDR3 is built from 17 residues. The material sequenced was naive CD4+ T cells from blood. This chain joins TRBV14 and TRBJ2-6; weak D call: TRBD1 (5 bases). This TCR derives from a man aged 18 to 30 in good health. CDR3 in amino acids: CASSQEQAVSGANVLTF. CDR3 nucleotides: TGTGCCAGCAGCCAAGAACAGGCAGTAAGTGGGGCCAACGTCCTGACTTTC.